The 20 T cell receptor beta chains below come from one sample, sequenced in a study of cytomegalovirus exposure and HLA in healthy donors. Profiling relied on immunoSEQ multiplex PCR, and the TCRdb table lists in-frame clones only, not all of them. The sample consists of tens of thousands of clones, around nine tenths of them appearing once. The specimen was PBMCs. These receptors originate from a woman in her late teens or twenties in good health and CMV-seropositive.

This clone appeared once. The V gene is TRBV28, the J gene TRBJ2-3; 9 bases are shared with TRBD1. The J segment lost 6 bases and the V segment lost 3 bases, leaving 13 bases of the junction unmatched. From germline, CDR1 is MDHEN and CDR2 SYDVKM. This CDR3 comprises 17 residues. This CDR3 reads CASSLGGTGSIGDTQYF. Here the CDR3 DNA reads TGTGCCAGCAGTTTGGGGGGGACAGGGTCCATCGGGGATACGCAGTATTTT. Using reference TRBV28 and TRBJ2-3 for the parts outside the CDR3, the full variable domain is DVKVTQSSRYLVKRTGEKVFLECVQDMDHENMFWYRQDPGLGLRLIYFSYDVKMKEKGDIPEGYSVSREKKERFSLILESASTNQTSMYLCASSLGGTGSIGDTQYFGPGTRLTVL.

The gene calls are TRBV6-4 and TRBJ2-3, with 7 nucleotides matching TRBD1. Germline CDR1 is MRHNA and CDR2 is SNTAGT. CDR3 length equals 16 residues. The ends lost 0 bases at V and 0 bases at J; junction bases unmatched: 3. This CDR3 reads CASSDSKGQSTDTQYF. Written as DNA, the CDR3 is TGTGCCAGCAGTGACTCGAAGGGACAGAGCACAGATACGCAGTATTTT.

The chain employs TRBV6-5 and TRBJ1-1; no clear D. The length of the CDR3 is 14 residues. Trimming stripped 0 bases from V and 1 base from J, with 6 bases between. CDR1 and CDR2 from the germline V gene are MNHEY and SVGAGI. CDR3 sequence (DNA): TGTGCCAGCAGTTACTCAGGCGGGAACACTGAAGCTTTCTTT. It translates to CASSYSGGNTEAFF.

This chain's CDR3 is CASSPSSVVNQPQHF. CDR3 nucleotide sequence: TGTGCCAGCTCACCATCCTCGGTTGTGAATCAGCCCCAGCATTTT. The chain couples TRBV18 to TRBJ1-5; no firm D call. The CDR3 runs to 15 residues. Germline V lookup: CDR1 KGHSH, CDR2 LQKENI. V was cut by 2 bases and J by 4 bases, with 12 bases left in between.

The chain carries TRBV11-2 and TRBJ2-7; 7 bases fit TRBD2. Trimming cost V 3 bases and J 3 bases; bases outside gene matches: 11. The CDR3 loop spans 16 amino acids. Germline V lookup: CDR1 SGHAT, CDR2 FQNNGV. This CDR3 reads CASSFWGGGGSYEQYF. CDR3 DNA: TGTGCCAGCAGCTTTTGGGGTGGCGGGGGAAGCTACGAGCAGTACTTC.

As to this clone: This may be a read error, as it is one base from a much larger clone. The sample holds other DNA sequences that translate to the same CDR3. CDR3: CASSTGLADYNEQFF. The DNA for the CDR3 is TGTGCCAGTAGTACGGGACTAGCGGATTACAATGAGCAGTTCTTC. V is TRBV19 and J is TRBJ2-1; the match to TRBD2 covers 11 bases. The V gene end was trimmed by 4 bases and the J gene end by 4 bases; junction bases not matched to a gene: 3. The CDR3 has 15 amino acids. Germline CDR1 and CDR2: LNHDA and SQIVND (reference sequence).

This chain uses TRBV18 with TRBJ2-7; the D gene is possibly TRBD1 (6 bases). Germline lookup yields CDR1 KGHSH and CDR2 LQKENI. Trimming took 5 bases from V and 2 from J, leaving 19 bases between them. The CDR3 has 16 residues. CDR3 residues: CASSTRPDPGAYEQYF. The DNA of the CDR3 is TGTGCCAGCTCAACACGACCAGACCCAGGGGCCTACGAGCAGTACTTC.

V usage is TRBV7-8 and J usage is TRBJ2-7; D perhaps matches TRBD1 (5 bases). The CDR3 sequence is 15 residues long. Germline values: CDR1 SGHVS, CDR2 FQNEAQ. Trimming cost V 1 base and J 0 bases, with 10 bases left between them. Here the CDR3 DNA reads TGTGCCAGCAGCTTAGTGGGCGACAGCTCCTACGAGCAGTACTTC. Amino acids: CASSLVGDSSYEQYF. Supplemented by reference TRBV7-8 and TRBJ2-7, the full variable domain reads GAGVSQSPRYKVAKRGQDVALRCDPISGHVSLFWYQQALGQGPEFLTYFQNEAQLDKSGLPSDRFFAERPEGSVSTLKIQRTQQEDSAVYLCASSLVGDSSYEQYFGPGTRLTVT.

V gene TRBV2 combines with J gene TRBJ2-5; possibly TRBD1 for D (6 bases). CDR1 is SNHLY and CDR2 is FYNNEI in the germline V gene. V dropped 5 bases and J dropped 1 base, with 8 bases sitting between them. The CDR3 runs 13 residues. The DNA for the CDR3 is TGTGCCAGCAGTTGGACAGCCCAAGAGACCCAGTACTTC. It encodes CASSWTAQETQYF.

The chain combines TRBV18 with TRBJ1-1, with D unresolved. The germline gives CDR1 KGHSH, CDR2 LQKENI. This CDR3 comprises 14 residues. V lost 0 bases and J 4 bases, leaving 9 bases between the germline ends. The CDR3 loop is CASSPPVGGTEAFF. CDR3 coding DNA: TGTGCCAGCTCACCACCGGTGGGAGGCACTGAAGCTTTCTTT.

CDR3 sequence: CASRAQRGPGGNTIYF. The CDR3 coding sequence is TGTGCCAGCAGGGCCCAGAGGGGGCCAGGAGGAAACACCATATATTTT. This rearrangement joins TRBV2 to TRBJ1-3; TRBD1 aligns across 7 bases. Germline V lookup: CDR1 SNHLY, CDR2 FYNNEI. V lost 6 bases to trimming and J lost 4 bases; unmatched junction nucleotides: 12. The CDR3 has 16 residues. The whole variable domain, remainder taken from reference TRBV2 and TRBJ1-3, is EPEVTQTPSHQVTQMGQEVILRCVPISNHLYFYWYRQILGQKVEFLVSFYNNEISEKSEIFDDQFSVERPDGSNFTLKIRSTKLEDSAMYFCASRAQRGPGGNTIYFGEGSWLTVV.

V usage is TRBV4-3 and J usage is TRBJ1-4, with TRBD1 matching 10 bases. The CDR3 runs 16 residues. V shed 4 bases, J shed 6 bases, and the junction held 8 bases outside the gene matches. Germline V gives CDR1 LGHNA, CDR2 YSLEER. As DNA, the CDR3 is TGCGCCAGCAGCCTAAACCTCGGGACAGGGGATGAAAAACTGTTTTTT. Translation: CASSLNLGTGDEKLFF.

V usage is TRBV15 and J usage is TRBJ1-3; D is undetermined. Germline CDR1 reads LNHNV; CDR2 reads YYDKDF (reference sequence). V dropped 0 bases and J dropped 1 base, with 7 bases sitting between them. There are 15 residues in the CDR3. The CDR3 DNA follows: TGTGCCACCAGCAGAGATGCGGGTTCTGGAAACACCATATATTTT. Protein sequence: CATSRDAGSGNTIYF.

A few counts support this clone. The rearrangement joins TRBV19 to TRBJ2-2, with D possibly TRBD1 on 6 matching bases. The V gene lost 10 bases and the J gene lost 7 bases, with 19 bases spanning the gap. The length of the CDR3 is 14 residues. Looked up from germline, CDR1 is LNHDA and CDR2 is SQIVND (reference sequence). CDR3 nucleotide sequence: TGTGCCACCTACTCAGGGGTTCTCAGCGGGGAGCTGTTTTTT. Translated: CATYSGVLSGELFF.

V is TRBV18 and J is TRBJ1-2, with a possible D match to TRBD1 (6 bases). The CDR3 loop spans 13 amino acids. The germline V gene encodes CDR1 KGHSH and CDR2 LQKENI. V lost 4 bases and J lost 1, with 7 bases in between. The CDR3 loop is CASSLDSNYGYTF. The CDR3 region has the DNA TGTGCCAGCTCACTGGACAGTAACTATGGCTACACCTTC. The whole variable domain, remainder taken from reference TRBV18 and TRBJ1-2, is NAGVMQNPRHLVRRRGQEARLRCSPMKGHSHVYWYRQLPEEGLKFMVYLQKENIIDESGMPKERFSAEFPKEGPSILRIQQVVRGDSAAYFCASSLDSNYGYTFGSGTRLTVV.

The J gene is TRBJ2-7, the V gene TRBV5-1, with 7 bases aligning to TRBD1. The CDR3 spans 14 residues. Trimming took 2 bases from V and 2 from J; bases not matched to a gene: 4. CDR1 and CDR2 (germline): SGHRS, YFSETQ. The CDR3 is CASSFRQGPYEQYF. As DNA, the CDR3 is TGCGCCAGCAGCTTCCGACAGGGACCCTACGAGCAGTACTTC.

The sample holds one count of this clone. The chain is built from TRBV4-3 and TRBJ2-5, with D perhaps TRBD2 (5 bases). Germline V gives CDR1 LGHNA, CDR2 YSLEER. V lost 4 bases to trimming and J lost 4 bases, with 16 bases between them. CDR3 length: 15 amino acids. The CDR3 reads CASSPGLTRGETQYF. CDR3 sequence (DNA): TGCGCCAGCAGCCCGGGCCTCACCCGGGGAGAGACCCAGTACTTC.

This chain uses TRBV29-1 with TRBJ1-3, with D possibly being TRBD1 (6 bases). The CDR3 consists of 18 residues. The V gene's germline CDR1 is SQVTM and CDR2 ANQGSEA. V was shortened by 6 bases and J by 1 base, with 25 bases between the two germline ends. The CDR3 loop is CSVQPGRDIGASGNTIYF. Written as DNA, the CDR3 is TGCAGCGTACAACCCGGTAGGGACATAGGCGCATCTGGAAACACCATATATTTT.

The genes are TRBV30 and TRBJ2-2; D unresolved. The ends were cut back, 0 bases at V and 6 bases at J, with 8 bases in the middle. The length of the CDR3 is 13 residues. Germline V gives CDR1 GTSNPN, CDR2 SVGIG (reference sequence). The DNA of the CDR3 is TGTGCCTGGAGTGTACTCAGGTCCGGGGAGCTGTTTTTT. Encoded protein: CAWSVLRSGELFF.

The chain links TRBV6-1 to TRBJ2-7; tentative D call: TRBD1 (6 bases). Trimming took 4 bases from V and 0 from J, leaving 7 bases between them. Germline assignment: CDR1 MNHNS and CDR2 SASEGT. The CDR3 contains 13 residues. CDR3 coding DNA: TGTGCCAGCAGTGCGACAGGCTCCTACGAGCAGTACTTC. Its protein is CASSATGSYEQYF.